A selection of T cell receptor beta chains follows, all from one sample in a study of cytomegalovirus exposure and HLA in healthy donors. TCRdb's table, derived via immunoSEQ multiplex PCR, lists solely in-frame clones and lacks some. This table holds a few hundred thousand clones, 80% to 90% found once. Sequences were obtained from PBMCs. The receptors shown here come from a young man in good health and CMV-seronegative. The CDR3 runs from the conserved cysteine through the conserved F or W. The D gene is left open where the match is weak. Clone size appears in some rows only: once, few, many, or a class for an expanded clone.

d_call,j_call,clone_size,v_call,cdr3_nt,cdr3_aa
TRBD2,TRBJ2-2,NA,TRBV7-9,TGTGCCAGCACCCTGAGCGGGGGGATCGCCACCGGGGAGCTGTTTTTT,CASTLSGGIATGELFF
TRBD1,TRBJ2-3,NA,TRBV7-9,TGTGCCAGCAGCTTAGAGGGACAGGCGTCAGATACGCAGTATTTT,CASSLEGQASDTQYF
TRBD1,TRBJ1-6,once,TRBV11-2,TGTGCCAACAGACGTACAGGGGGCGGTGGGTCTTCACCCCTCCACTTT,CANRRTGGGGSSPLHF
NA,TRBJ1-3,once,TRBV6-1,TGTGCCAGCAGCCCGCGGGTGATCTCTGGAAACACCATATATTTT,CASSPRVISGNTIYF
TRBD1,TRBJ1-1,NA,TRBV5-5,TGTGCCAGCAGCTATCAACCTACAGGGGGTAACACTGAAGCTTTCTTT,CASSYQPTGGNTEAFF
NA,TRBJ2-5,once,TRBV19,TGTGCCAGTAGTATGGCACCCGAAGAGACCCAGTACTTC,CASSMAPEETQYF
TRBD1,TRBJ1-1,NA,TRBV5-3,TGTGCCAGAAGCTTGCCTACAGGGGGCTCCGGAAAGAACACTGAAGCTTTCTTT,CARSLPTGGSGKNTEAFF
NA,TRBJ2-6,NA,TRBV5-5,TGTGCCAGCAGCTTGGTAGGCTCTGGGGCCAGCGTCCTGACTTTC,CASSLVGSGASVLTF
NA,TRBJ1-2,NA,TRBV7-3,TGTGCCAGCAGCTTAATCGAAGGCGGGGCTTATGGCTACACCTTC,CASSLIEGGAYGYTF
NA,TRBJ1-5,NA,TRBV6-6,TGTGCCAGCAGCCGGGGGACCGCCCAGCCCCAGCATTTT,CASSRGTAQPQHF
TRBD1,TRBJ2-1,NA,TRBV28,TGTGCCAGCAGTGGGACAGCCGGCATCGAGCAGTTCTTC,CASSGTAGIEQFF
NA,TRBJ1-2,NA,TRBV21-1,TGTGCCAGCAGCAAAGAGTGGACAGAAATTCCTAACTATGGCTACACCTTC,CASSKEWTEIPNYGYTF
NA,TRBJ2-1,NA,TRBV9,TGTGCCAGCAGCGTTTCATCACAGGGGGGGTATGAGCAGTTCTTC,CASSVSSQGGYEQFF
NA,TRBJ1-4,once,TRBV5-1,TGCGCCAGCAGCCCCTTAGTCCGGGGGAGTGAAAAACTGTTTTTT,CASSPLVRGSEKLFF
NA,TRBJ2-5,NA,TRBV13,TGTGCCAGCAGCTCCCGACTAGATGGGAAGACCCAGTACTTC,CASSSRLDGKTQYF
TRBD2,TRBJ2-3,NA,TRBV20-1,TGCAGAGGCGGGGGAGATACGCAGTATTTT,CRGGGDTQYF
TRBD2,TRBJ2-3,NA,TRBV7-9,TGTGCCAGCAGCTTAAGGACTAGCGGGGGCCTTCATACGCAGTATTTT,CASSLRTSGGLHTQYF
TRBD1,TRBJ1-1,NA,TRBV29-1,TGCAGCGTTGACCTTGGACAGGGTAGGACTGAAGCTTTCTTT,CSVDLGQGRTEAFF
TRBD2,TRBJ2-6,NA,TRBV19,TGTGCCACCACGGGACTAGCGGGGGGACTAGTTTCTGGGGCCAGCGTCCTGACTTTC,CATTGLAGGLVSGASVLTF
NA,TRBJ1-1,NA,TRBV12-5,TGTGCTAGTGTCCGGCAGGGTTTGGAGAACACTGAAGCTTTCTTT,CASVRQGLENTEAFF
TRBD1,TRBJ1-4,NA,TRBV6-6,TGTGCCAGCAGCCATTACAGGGGTCTAAATGAAAAACTGTTTTTT,CASSHYRGLNEKLFF
NA,TRBJ1-6,NA,TRBV7-9,TGTGCCAGCAGCTTAGGCCCAGGCTATTCACCCCTCCACTTT,CASSLGPGYSPLHF
TRBD2,TRBJ2-1,once,TRBV19,TGTGCCAGTAGTATCCGGCGGGGGGGCCATAATGAGCAGTTCTTC,CASSIRRGGHNEQFF
NA,TRBJ2-3,once,TRBV19,TGTGCCAGCAGGGAAGACAGCTCGGATACGCAGTATTTT,CASREDSSDTQYF
TRBD1,TRBJ2-3,NA,TRBV13,TGTGCCAGCAGCCCCGGGACAGGGGGCTTAAGGGATACGCAGTATTTT,CASSPGTGGLRDTQYF
NA,TRBJ1-1,once,TRBV27,TGTGCCACGATCGGCGGAAACACTGAAGCTTTCTTT,CATIGGNTEAFF
TRBD1,TRBJ2-1,NA,TRBV7-9,TGTGCCAGCAGCTTATACAGGGGGCATGAGTTCTTC,CASSLYRGHEFF
NA,TRBJ1-2,few,TRBV6-5,TGTGCCAGCAGGGCGACAGTCCTCTATGGCTACACCTTC,CASRATVLYGYTF
TRBD1,TRBJ1-1,NA,TRBV7-6,TGTGCCAGCAGCTTAGCCCCGACAGGGAAGACTGAAGCTTTCTTT,CASSLAPTGKTEAFF
TRBD2,TRBJ2-3,NA,TRBV10-3,TGTGCCATCAGTGGCACTAGCGGAACTAGCACAGATACGCAGTATTTT,CAISGTSGTSTDTQYF
TRBD1,TRBJ1-1,few,TRBV7-3,TGTGCCAGCAGCTTGGGACAGGGGAACGAAGCTTTCTTT,CASSLGQGNEAFF
NA,TRBJ1-1,NA,TRBV6-6,TGTGCCAGCAGTTCTGTTGGACAGATTAACACTGAAGCTTTCTTT,CASSSVGQINTEAFF
NA,TRBJ1-2,NA,TRBV7-2,TGTGCCAGCAGCCCATCAAAACTGGGCCAGCCGAGTAACTATGGCTACACCTTC,CASSPSKLGQPSNYGYTF
NA,TRBJ1-2,NA,TRBV28,TGTGCCAGCAGTTTATTCATCGGTGGTGGCTACACCTTC,CASSLFIGGGYTF
TRBD1,TRBJ2-2,NA,TRBV4-2,TGTGCCAGCAGCCTAGGGACAGGGCGGACCGGGGAGCTGTTTTTT,CASSLGTGRTGELFF
TRBD1,TRBJ2-7,once,TRBV2,TGTGCCAGCAGAGAACAGGGGGCCGCCTACGAGCAGTACTTC,CASREQGAAYEQYF
TRBD1,TRBJ1-6,once,TRBV28,TGTGCCAGCAGTCTGACAGGGACGGGTTCACCCCTCCACTTT,CASSLTGTGSPLHF
TRBD1,TRBJ1-1,NA,TRBV4-1,TGCGCCAGCAGCCAAGTCGGGGACAGCCGAGCTTTCTTT,CASSQVGDSRAFF
NA,TRBJ1-2,few,TRBV27,TGTGCCAGCAGCTTACCGGGGACACTCGTCTATGGCTACACCTTC,CASSLPGTLVYGYTF
TRBD1,TRBJ2-3,NA,TRBV7-9,TGTGCCAGCAGCCCGAGCAATAGACAGGGAAGGAATACGCAGTATTTT,CASSPSNRQGRNTQYF
NA,TRBJ2-7,NA,TRBV6-1,TGTGCCAGCGGGCAGGGGTACTACGAGCAGTACTTC,CASGQGYYEQYF
NA,TRBJ2-1,NA,TRBV19,TGTGCCAGTAGTGGGCCCTCTACCTACAATGAGCAGTTCTTC,CASSGPSTYNEQFF
NA,TRBJ1-3,NA,TRBV6-5,TGTGCCAGCAGTTACTCCAGCCCCAGACAGGGAAACACCATATATTTT,CASSYSSPRQGNTIYF
NA,TRBJ2-5,NA,TRBV10-3,TGTGCCATCAGTGAGGGCCGGCAGGGGCAGTACTTC,CAISEGRQGQYF
NA,TRBJ2-7,NA,TRBV27,TGTGCCAGCAGTTTACCGGGGAAGGGAGCCTACGAGCAGTACTTC,CASSLPGKGAYEQYF
NA,TRBJ1-5,NA,TRBV28,TGTGCCAGCAGTTTCGCGCCGACGCGGGCCGGCAATCAGCCCCAGCATTTT,CASSFAPTRAGNQPQHF
NA,TRBJ2-1,once,TRBV7-3,TGTGCCAGCAGCCCCCCTGGGGTGCAGGGGATGGGCAATGAGCAGTTCTTC,CASSPPGVQGMGNEQFF
NA,TRBJ2-1,NA,TRBV28,TGTGCCAGCGCCCCTGATAGCTCCTACAATGAGCAGTTCTTC,CASAPDSSYNEQFF
NA,TRBJ1-5,NA,TRBV4-2,TGTGCCAGCAGCCAGGCAGGGGATCAGCCCCAGCATTTT,CASSQAGDQPQHF
TRBD1,TRBJ2-1,NA,TRBV7-9,TGTGCCAGCAGCTCTTGGCCATGGGACAGGGGGTCCAATGAGCAGTTCTTC,CASSSWPWDRGSNEQFF
TRBD2,TRBJ2-5,once,TRBV4-1,TGCGCCAGCAGCCAAGTCGAACTAGCGGGGGAGACCCAGTACTTC,CASSQVELAGETQYF
NA,TRBJ1-4,NA,TRBV9,TGTGCCAGCAGCGTATCCCCCGGTGAAAAACTGTTTTTT,CASSVSPGEKLFF